The present T cell receptor beta chain was sequenced within a study of CD8 T cells in Susac syndrome. Negative isolation was used for CD8+ and CD4+ T cells, and FACS enrichment was applied to TEMRA cells. RNA in amounts of roughly 0.5 to 1 ug was reverse transcribed with random hexamers. In TCRdb, the immunoSEQ multiplex PCR reads were re-called with MiXCR into one record per CDR3 protein. The sample includes more than 100,000 distinct CDR3 sequences, approximately 79% of them seen just once. The germline V gene has CDR1 MDHEN and CDR2 SYDVKM. This CDR3 spans 16 amino acids. After removal of 5 bases from V and 6 bases from J, the junction contained 10 bases not matched to a gene.

Sequencing was performed on CD8+ T cells from PBMCs. This sequence originates from a human donor with multiple sclerosis. The V call is TRBV28, the J call TRBJ1-6; TRBD1 matches at 7 bases. CDR3 sequence (DNA): TGTGCCAGCAGTCGACAGGGTCGGCGGATTAATTCACCCCTCCACTTT. Protein product: CASSRQGRRINSPLHF.